This T cell receptor (beta chain) comes out of a study of molecular identifiers for immune sequencing clone quantification. This clonotype was observed many times. Antigen specificity is unknown. Broader study findings: Jurkat TCR RNA that was spiked in from one cell was reportedly detectable among one million naive cells.

Previously described methods and listed TCR primers produced bulk TCR libraries. TCRdb used MiXCR to reprocess the PCR reads, holding one entry per CDR3 protein. The sample lists 300,000 to 350,000 distinct CDR3 sequences; over 20% were seen once. Based on a CD8+CD4-CCR7+CD45RA+ profile, naive CD8 T cells were sorted. Trimming removed 6 bases at V and 9 bases at J, with 12 bases between. The CDR3 spans 12 residues. Sequencing was carried out using naive CD8+ T cells from blood, with Jurkat cell RNA spiked in. The sample's subset: FACS-sorted CD8+CD4-CCR7+CD45RA+ naive T cells. The TCR originated in a human donor in good health. Some libraries in this study had Jurkat cell RNA spiked in. This chain joins TRBV12-3 or TRBV12-4 and TRBJ2-1, with D unclear. The CDR3 is CASRRPSGEQFF. As DNA, the CDR3 is TGTGCCAGCAGAAGACCTTCCGGTGAGCAGTTCTTC.